Listed below are T cell receptor beta chains from one sample, sequenced in a study of beta chain features in type 1 diabetes. Measured with immunoSEQ multiplex PCR; TCRdb has only the in-frame clones, and not every one. The sample consists of a few hundred thousand clones, around 15% of them appearing once. Material: naive CD4+ T cells from blood. The receptors come from a young man with type 1 diabetes. CDR3s include the opening cysteine and the closing phenylalanine or tryptophan. Fields, in order: V gene, J gene, clone size, CDR3 length, D gene, CDR3 protein, CDR3 DNA. A D gene is named only where the DNA matches it firmly. For some rows the clone size is stated as once, few or many, or as a class when expanded; others skip it.

TRBV9	TRBJ2-3	NA	12	NA	CASSLSADTQYF	TGTGCCAGCTCCCTATCCGCAGATACGCAGTATTTT
TRBV29-1	TRBJ2-3	few	14	NA	CSVRRTASTDTQYF	TGCAGCGTCCGGCGGACAGCTAGCACAGATACGCAGTATTTT
TRBV29-1	TRBJ2-6	few	13	NA	CSVQSSGANVLTF	TGCAGCGTTCAGAGCTCTGGGGCCAACGTCCTGACTTTC
TRBV9	TRBJ1-2	few	14	TRBD1	CASSAQGGDYGYTF	TGTGCCAGCAGCGCCCAGGGGGGAGACTATGGCTACACCTTC
TRBV4-1	TRBJ2-5	few	17	TRBD1	CASSQLGRGRDGETQYF	TGCGCCAGCAGCCAACTCGGCAGGGGGCGCGACGGAGAGACCCAGTACTTC
TRBV7-9	TRBJ2-1	NA	14	NA	CASSFYPGRNEQFF	TGTGCCAGCAGCTTTTACCCGGGGAGGAATGAGCAGTTCTTC
TRBV13	TRBJ1-1	few	16	NA	CASSSPGGGMNTEAFF	TGTGCCAGCAGCTCCCCGGGCGGAGGGATGAACACTGAAGCTTTCTTT
TRBV20-1	TRBJ2-1	NA	10	NA	CSAYFYEQFF	TGCAGTGCCTACTTCTATGAGCAGTTCTTC
TRBV20-1	TRBJ2-7	NA	11	NA	CSPNESGKQYF	TGCAGTCCAAACGAGAGCGGAAAGCAGTACTTC
TRBV4-3	TRBJ2-6	few	16	NA	CASSQDPPISANVLTF	TGCGCCAGCAGCCAAGATCCGCCCATCTCGGCCAACGTCCTGACTTTC
TRBV30	TRBJ2-3	NA	13	NA	CAWSKLATDTQYF	TGTGCCTGGAGTAAGCTAGCAACAGATACGCAGTATTTT
TRBV20-1	TRBJ2-3	few	11	NA	CSAISTDTQYF	TGCAGTGCTATATCCACAGATACGCAGTATTTT
TRBV7-9	TRBJ2-1	NA	15	TRBD1	CASSDRESSYNEQFF	TGTGCCAGCAGCGACAGGGAAAGCTCCTACAATGAGCAGTTCTTC
TRBV27	TRBJ2-5	few	14	TRBD1	CASSTGQGQETQYF	TGTGCCAGCAGTACGGGACAGGGGCAAGAGACCCAGTACTTC
TRBV9	TRBJ2-3	NA	15	NA	CASSVGQTAADTQYF	TGTGCCAGCAGCGTCGGCCAGACGGCAGCGGATACGCAGTATTTT
TRBV7-3	TRBJ2-1	few	15	TRBD2	CASSLTGGVAGETFF	TGTGCCAGCAGCTTAACGGGCGGGGTAGCGGGAGAGACGTTCTTC
TRBV29-1	TRBJ2-1	few	14	TRBD2	CSVLAGGPLNEQFF	TGCAGCGTTTTGGCGGGAGGTCCCTTAAATGAGCAGTTCTTC
TRBV20-1	TRBJ2-3	few	9	NA	CSVINTQYF	TGCAGTGTGATAAATACGCAGTATTTT
TRBV9	TRBJ2-6	few	15	NA	CASSVDRAGANVLTF	TGTGCCAGCAGCGTAGACAGGGCTGGGGCCAACGTCCTGACTTTC
TRBV5-1	TRBJ2-4	few	15	NA	CASSFLGGALNIQYF	TGCGCCAGCAGCTTTCTGGGCGGAGCCCTAAACATTCAGTACTTC
TRBV29-1	TRBJ2-3	NA	15	NA	CSVEARTPETDTQYF	TGCAGCGTTGAAGCGCGGACGCCGGAGACAGATACGCAGTATTTT
TRBV18	TRBJ1-5	NA	15	NA	CASSPQSGPNQPQHF	TGTGCCAGCTCACCACAATCAGGGCCCAATCAGCCCCAGCATTTT
TRBV29-1	TRBJ2-5	few	14	NA	CSVEGTESGETQYF	TGCAGCGTTGAAGGGACAGAAAGTGGAGAGACCCAGTACTTC
TRBV4-1	TRBJ2-1	NA	15	NA	CASSQLRFRYNEQFF	TGCGCCAGCAGCCAATTGCGGTTCCGTTACAATGAGCAGTTCTTC
TRBV5-4	TRBJ2-1	NA	15	NA	CASSQSPGPGNEQFF	TGTGCCAGCAGCCAGAGTCCAGGGCCGGGTAATGAGCAGTTCTTC
TRBV6-1	TRBJ2-1	NA	13	NA	CASSPGAIKLQFF	TGTGCCAGCAGTCCAGGGGCAATAAAATTACAGTTCTTC
TRBV9	TRBJ2-1	NA	16	TRBD2	CASSVLSGSSYNEQFF	TGTGCCAGCAGCGTTCTTAGCGGGAGCTCCTACAATGAGCAGTTCTTC
TRBV7-2	TRBJ2-7	NA	13	TRBD1	CASSLAGQGWQYF	TGTGCCAGCAGCTTAGCGGGACAGGGTTGGCAGTACTTC
TRBV25-1	TRBJ2-5	NA	15	TRBD1	CASSTTGSPGGTQYF	TGTGCCAGCAGTACGACAGGGTCCCCTGGAGGGACCCAGTACTTC
TRBV30	TRBJ1-1	few	13	NA	CAWSVLVNTEAFF	TGTGCCTGGAGTGTACTGGTGAACACTGAAGCTTTCTTT
TRBV9	TRBJ2-1	NA	15	NA	CASSVGGGSYNEQFF	TGTGCCAGCAGCGTAGGGGGCGGCTCCTACAATGAGCAGTTCTTC
TRBV5-1	TRBJ1-1	NA	12	NA	CASSLTGTEAFF	TGCGCCAGCAGCTTGACTGGCACTGAAGCTTTCTTT
TRBV10-3	TRBJ2-3	few	15	NA	CAISEQQDGTDTQYF	TGTGCCATCAGTGAGCAGCAAGACGGCACAGATACGCAGTATTTT
TRBV30	TRBJ2-7	NA	12	NA	CAWTATSYEQYF	TGTGCCTGGACAGCGACTTCCTACGAGCAGTACTTC
TRBV29-1	TRBJ1-4	few	13	TRBD1	CSVRDSPNEKLFF	TGCAGCGTTAGGGACAGTCCTAATGAAAAACTGTTTTTT
TRBV15	TRBJ2-7	NA	14	TRBD2	CATARWKGGTEQYF	TGTGCCACCGCACGGTGGAAGGGAGGGACGGAGCAGTACTTC
TRBV5-1	TRBJ1-2	NA	14	NA	CASSLGLGQDGYTF	TGCGCCAGCAGCTTGGGCCTGGGACAAGATGGCTACACCTTC
TRBV4-2	TRBJ2-3	NA	17	NA	CASSQVSHGKGTDTQYF	TGTGCCAGCAGCCAAGTCAGCCACGGAAAGGGGACAGATACGCAGTATTTT
TRBV29-1	TRBJ1-1	few	13	NA	CSVAGRLNTEAFF	TGCAGCGTAGCGGGACGATTGAACACTGAAGCTTTCTTT
TRBV30	TRBJ2-1	few	14	TRBD1	CAWSEPPGGNEQFF	TGTGCCTGGAGTGAGCCCCCAGGGGGAAATGAGCAGTTCTTC